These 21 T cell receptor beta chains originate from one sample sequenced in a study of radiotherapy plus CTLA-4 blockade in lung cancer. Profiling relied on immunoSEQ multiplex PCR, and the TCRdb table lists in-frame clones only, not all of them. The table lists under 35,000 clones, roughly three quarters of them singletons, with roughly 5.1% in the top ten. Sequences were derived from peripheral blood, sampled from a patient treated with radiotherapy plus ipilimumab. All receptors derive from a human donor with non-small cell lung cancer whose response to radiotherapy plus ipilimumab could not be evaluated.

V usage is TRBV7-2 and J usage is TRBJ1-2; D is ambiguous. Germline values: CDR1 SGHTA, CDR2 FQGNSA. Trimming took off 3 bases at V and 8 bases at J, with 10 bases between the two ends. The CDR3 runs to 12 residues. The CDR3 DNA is TGTGCCAGCAGCTTGCGGGAGAGAGGCTACACCTTC. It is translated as CASSLRERGYTF.

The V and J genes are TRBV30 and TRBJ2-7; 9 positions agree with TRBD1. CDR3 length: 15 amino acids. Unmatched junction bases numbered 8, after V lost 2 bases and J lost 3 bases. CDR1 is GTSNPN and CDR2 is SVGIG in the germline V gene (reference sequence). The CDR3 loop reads CAWSIGTGIVYEQYF. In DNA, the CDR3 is TGTGCCTGGAGTATTGGGACAGGGATAGTCTACGAGCAGTACTTC.

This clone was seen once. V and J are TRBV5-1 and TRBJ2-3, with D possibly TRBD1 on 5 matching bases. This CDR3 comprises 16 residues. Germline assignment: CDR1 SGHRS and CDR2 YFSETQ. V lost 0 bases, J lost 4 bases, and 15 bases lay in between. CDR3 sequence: CASSLATGGRPDTQYF. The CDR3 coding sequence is TGCGCCAGCAGCTTGGCCACAGGTGGCCGGCCAGATACGCAGTATTTT.

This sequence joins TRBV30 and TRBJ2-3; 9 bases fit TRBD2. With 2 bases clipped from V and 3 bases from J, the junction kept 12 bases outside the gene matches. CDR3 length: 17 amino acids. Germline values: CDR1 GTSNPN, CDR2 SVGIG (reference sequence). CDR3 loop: CAWSSPGLASYTDTQYF. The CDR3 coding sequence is TGTGCCTGGAGTTCACCGGGACTAGCTTCTTATACAGATACGCAGTATTTT.

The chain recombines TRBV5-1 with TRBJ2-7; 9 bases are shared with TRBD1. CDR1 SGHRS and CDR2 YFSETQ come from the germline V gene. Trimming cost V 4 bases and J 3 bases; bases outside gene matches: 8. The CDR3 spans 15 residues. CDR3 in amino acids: CASSKRTGAVYEQYF. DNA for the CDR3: TGCGCCAGCAGCAAACGGACAGGGGCGGTCTACGAGCAGTACTTC.

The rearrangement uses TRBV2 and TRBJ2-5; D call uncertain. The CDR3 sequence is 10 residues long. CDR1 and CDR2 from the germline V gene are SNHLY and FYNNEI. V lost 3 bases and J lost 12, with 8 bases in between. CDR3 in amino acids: CASSDYLKYF. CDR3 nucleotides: TGTGCCAGCAGTGACTACCTCAAGTACTTC.

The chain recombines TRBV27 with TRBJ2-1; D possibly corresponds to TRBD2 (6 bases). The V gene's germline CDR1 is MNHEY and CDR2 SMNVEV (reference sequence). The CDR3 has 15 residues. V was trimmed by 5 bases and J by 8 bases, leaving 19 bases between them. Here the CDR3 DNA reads TGTGCCAGCAGTCTTAACCCCACTCCGGGGGATGAGCAGTTCTTC. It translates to CASSLNPTPGDEQFF.

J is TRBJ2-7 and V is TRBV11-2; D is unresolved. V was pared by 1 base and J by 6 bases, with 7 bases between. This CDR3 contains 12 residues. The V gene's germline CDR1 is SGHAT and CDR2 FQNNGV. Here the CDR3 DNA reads TGTGCCAGCAGCTTAGGGCTTGGCGAGCAGTACTTC. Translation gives CASSLGLGEQYF.

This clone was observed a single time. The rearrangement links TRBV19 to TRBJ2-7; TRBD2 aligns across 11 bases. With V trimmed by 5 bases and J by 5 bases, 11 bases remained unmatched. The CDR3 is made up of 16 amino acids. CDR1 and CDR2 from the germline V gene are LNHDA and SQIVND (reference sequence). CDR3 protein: CASSSYTGTSGDEQYF. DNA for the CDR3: TGTGCCAGTAGTTCATACACCGGGACTAGCGGCGACGAGCAGTACTTC.

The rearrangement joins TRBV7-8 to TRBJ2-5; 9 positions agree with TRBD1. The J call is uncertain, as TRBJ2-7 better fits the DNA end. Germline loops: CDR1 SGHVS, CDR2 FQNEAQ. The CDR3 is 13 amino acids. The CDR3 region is CASSFGQGPEQYF. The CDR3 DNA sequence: TGTGCCAGCAGCTTTGGACAGGGGCCCGAGCAGTACTTC.

CDR3 DNA: TGCGCCAGCAGCCAAGCCTTTAGACAGGGGGCAGCGAGGGGGGCCAACGTCCTGACTTTC. Translated, it gives CASSQAFRQGAARGANVLTF. The V call is TRBV4-1, the J call TRBJ2-6, with 10 nucleotides matching TRBD1. CDR1 and CDR2 (germline): MGHRA, YSYEKL. V lost 1 base, J lost 4 bases, and 13 bases stayed unmatched. This CDR3 has 20 residues.

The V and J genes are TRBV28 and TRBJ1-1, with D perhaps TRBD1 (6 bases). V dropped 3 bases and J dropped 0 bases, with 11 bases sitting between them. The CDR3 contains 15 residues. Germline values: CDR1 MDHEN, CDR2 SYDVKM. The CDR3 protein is CASSFLDRLNTEAFF. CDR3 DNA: TGTGCCAGCAGTTTTTTGGACAGACTGAACACTGAAGCTTTCTTT.

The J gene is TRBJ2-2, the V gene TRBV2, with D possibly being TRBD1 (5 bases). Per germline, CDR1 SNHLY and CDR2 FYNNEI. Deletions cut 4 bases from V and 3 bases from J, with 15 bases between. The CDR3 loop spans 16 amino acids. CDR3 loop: CASSVRRGGDTGELFF. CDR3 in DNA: TGTGCCAGCAGTGTGCGAAGGGGCGGCGACACCGGGGAGCTGTTTTTT.

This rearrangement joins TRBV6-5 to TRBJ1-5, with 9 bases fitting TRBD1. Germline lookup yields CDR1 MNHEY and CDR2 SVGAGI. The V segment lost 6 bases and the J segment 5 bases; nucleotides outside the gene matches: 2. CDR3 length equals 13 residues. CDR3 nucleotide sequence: TGTGCCAGCAGAAGGACAGGGGATCAGCCCCAGCATTTT. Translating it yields CASRRTGDQPQHF.

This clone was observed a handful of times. The CDR3 is CASSLSWALTGSEAFF. The CDR3 DNA sequence: TGTGCCAGCAGTTTATCGTGGGCATTAACAGGGAGTGAAGCTTTCTTT. The V and J genes are TRBV27 and TRBJ1-1; possible D gene TRBD1, 6 bases. The CDR3 runs 16 residues. Germline loops: CDR1 MNHEY, CDR2 SMNVEV (reference sequence). The V gene lost 0 bases and the J gene lost 7 bases, with 18 bases spanning the gap.

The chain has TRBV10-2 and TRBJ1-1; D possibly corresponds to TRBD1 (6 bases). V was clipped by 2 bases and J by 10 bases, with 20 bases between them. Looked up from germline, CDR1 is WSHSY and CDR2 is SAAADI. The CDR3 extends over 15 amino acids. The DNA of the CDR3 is TGCGCCAGCAGTGAGACGGTCGCGGCAGGGGTGGGAGCTTTCTTT. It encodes CASSETVAAGVGAFF.

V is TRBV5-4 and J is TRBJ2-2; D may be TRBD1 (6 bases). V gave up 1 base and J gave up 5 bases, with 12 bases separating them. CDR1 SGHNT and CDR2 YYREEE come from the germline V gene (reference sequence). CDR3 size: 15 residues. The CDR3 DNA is TGTGCCAGCAGCTTGACACAGGGAGTAACCGGGGAGCTGTTTTTT. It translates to CASSLTQGVTGELFF.

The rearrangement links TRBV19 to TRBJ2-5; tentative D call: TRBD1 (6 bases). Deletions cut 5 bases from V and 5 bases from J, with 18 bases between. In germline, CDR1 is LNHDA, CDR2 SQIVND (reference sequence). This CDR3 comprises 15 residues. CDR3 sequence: CASSLQGTNWETQYF. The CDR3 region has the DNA TGTGCCAGTAGTTTGCAGGGGACGAATTGGGAGACCCAGTACTTC.

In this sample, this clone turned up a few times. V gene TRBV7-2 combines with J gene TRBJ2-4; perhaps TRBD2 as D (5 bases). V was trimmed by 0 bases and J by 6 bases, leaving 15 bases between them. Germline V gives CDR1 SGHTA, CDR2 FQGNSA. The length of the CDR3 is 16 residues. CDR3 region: CASSLAEVPGGNIQYF. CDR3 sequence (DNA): TGTGCCAGCAGCTTAGCGGAGGTGCCGGGCGGAAACATTCAGTACTTC.

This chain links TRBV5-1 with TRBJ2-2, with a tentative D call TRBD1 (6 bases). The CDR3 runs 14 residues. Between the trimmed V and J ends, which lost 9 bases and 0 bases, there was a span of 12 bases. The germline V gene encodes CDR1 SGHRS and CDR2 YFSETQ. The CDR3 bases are TGCGCCACCCAGGGGACCTCGAACACCGGGGAGCTGTTTTTT. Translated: CATQGTSNTGELFF.

The CDR3 coding sequence is TGTGCCAGCAGCTTAGATTCGCAGGGGATCCAGCAGTTCTTC. Encoded protein: CASSLDSQGIQQFF. V usage is TRBV11-2 and J usage is TRBJ2-1; weak D call: TRBD1 (6 bases). This CDR3 has 14 amino acids. With 0 bases removed from V and 11 bases from J, the gap between germline ends came to 14 bases. The germline CDR1 and CDR2 sequences are SGHAT and FQNNGV.